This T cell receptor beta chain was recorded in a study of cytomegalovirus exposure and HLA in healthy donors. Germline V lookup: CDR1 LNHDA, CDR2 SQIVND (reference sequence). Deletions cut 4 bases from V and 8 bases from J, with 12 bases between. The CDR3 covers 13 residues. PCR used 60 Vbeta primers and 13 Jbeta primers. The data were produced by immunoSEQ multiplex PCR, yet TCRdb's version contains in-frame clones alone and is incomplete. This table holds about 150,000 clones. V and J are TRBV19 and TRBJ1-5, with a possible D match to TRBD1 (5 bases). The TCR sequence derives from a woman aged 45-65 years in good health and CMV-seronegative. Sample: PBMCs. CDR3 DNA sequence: TGTGCCAGTAGTAAGGACCTAGGGGAGCCCCAGCATTTT. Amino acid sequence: CASSKDLGEPQHF.